The 27 T cell receptor beta chains below all came from one sample that was sequenced in a study of T cell changes during pregnancy in multiple sclerosis. Produced via immunoSEQ multiplex PCR; TCRdb's table is partial and in-frame only. The sample has tens of thousands of clones; roughly 95% are singletons. The sequencing used CD8+ T cells from peripheral blood mononuclear cells, collected after pregnancy. These receptors came from a female donor with multiple sclerosis, enrolled in a pregnancy study.

The chain couples TRBV28 to TRBJ2-3; D unclear. Germline V gene lookup returns CDR1 MDHEN and CDR2 SYDVKM. Trimming stripped 3 bases from V and 1 base from J, with 8 bases between. The CDR3 totals 14 residues. In DNA form, the CDR3 reads TGTGCCAGCAGTTTTGTGGCAGGCACAGATACGCAGTATTTT. This codes for CASSFVAGTDTQYF.

This clone occurred once. This sequence joins TRBV7-9 and TRBJ1-3; D might be TRBD1 (5 bases). V lost 6 bases and J lost 0, with 15 bases in between. The germline V gene encodes CDR1 SEHNR and CDR2 FQNEAQ (reference sequence). This CDR3 has 16 residues. The CDR3, as DNA: TGTGCCAGCAGGACCTTCGGAGGGACCTCTGGAAACACCATATATTTT. Its translation: CASRTFGGTSGNTIYF.

V and J are TRBV5-1 and TRBJ2-1; maybe TRBD2 (7 bases). The CDR3 is made up of 13 amino acids. V dropped 7 bases and J dropped 6 bases, with 14 bases sitting between them. From germline, CDR1 is SGHRS and CDR2 YFSETQ. CDR3 region: CASGGGSLNEQFF. The CDR3 DNA sequence: TGCGCCAGCGGGGGGGGCAGTCTCAATGAGCAGTTCTTC.

V and J are TRBV7-2 and TRBJ2-5; 11 bases are shared with TRBD1. CDR1 is SGHTA and CDR2 is FQGNSA in the germline V gene. Trimming cost V 1 base and J 5 bases; bases outside gene matches: 3. The CDR3 consists of 15 residues. CDR3 sequence: CASSLVDRGQETQYF. CDR3 DNA sequence: TGTGCCAGCAGCTTAGTGGACAGGGGGCAGGAGACCCAGTACTTC. Supplemented by reference TRBV7-2 and TRBJ2-5, the full variable domain reads GAGVSQSPSNKVTEKGKDVELRCDPISGHTALYWYRQSLGQGLEFLIYFQGNSAPDKSGLPSDRFSAERTGGSVSTLTIQRTQQEDSAVYLCASSLVDRGQETQYFGPGTRLLVL.

The V gene is TRBV4-1, the J gene TRBJ2-7, with 7 bases aligning to TRBD2. This CDR3 comprises 13 residues. CDR1 MGHRA and CDR2 YSYEKL come from the germline V gene. Losses at the gene ends were 5 bases for V and 2 bases for J; bases not matched to a gene: 3. CDR3 DNA sequence: TGCGCCAGCAGCGGGGGGGGAACCTACGAGCAGTACTTC. Residues: CASSGGGTYEQYF.

The chain combines TRBV10-3 with TRBJ1-1; 11 bases are a match to TRBD1. Unmatched junction bases numbered 4, after V lost 9 bases and J lost 1 base. The germline gives CDR1 ENHRY, CDR2 SYGVKD. This CDR3 spans 14 amino acids. In DNA, the CDR3 is TGTGCCATTAGGACAGGGGGCGAGAACACTGAAGCTTTCTTT. This translates into CAIRTGGENTEAFF.

This chain uses TRBV14 with TRBJ2-1, with a possible D match to TRBD2 (5 bases). CDR1 and CDR2 (germline): SGHDN, FVKESK. Trimming removed 0 bases from V and 2 bases from J, with 17 bases in between. This CDR3 is 18 amino acids long. The CDR3 region is CASSQEGLWSGPYNEQFF. CDR3 bases: TGTGCCAGCAGCCAAGAAGGACTTTGGTCAGGCCCCTACAATGAGCAGTTCTTC. The full variable domain, rest sourced from reference TRBV14 and TRBJ2-1, is EAGVTQFPSHSVIEKGQTVTLRCDPISGHDNLYWYRRVMGKEIKFLLHFVKESKQDESGMPNNRFLAERTGGTYSTLKVQPAELEDSGVYFCASSQEGLWSGPYNEQFFGPGTRLTVL.

V usage is TRBV6-1 and J usage is TRBJ1-5; a weak D match, TRBD1 (6 bases). CDR3 size: 15 residues. V lost 6 bases, J lost 6 bases, and 18 bases lay in between. The germline V gene has CDR1 MNHNS and CDR2 SASEGT. This chain's CDR3 is CASRDLLGGAQPQHF. As DNA, the CDR3 is TGTGCCAGCAGAGATTTACTTGGGGGCGCTCAGCCCCAGCATTTT.

The gene calls are TRBV5-1 and TRBJ2-7; TRBD1 might be the D (6 bases). Germline V gene data show CDR1 as SGHRS and CDR2 as YFSETQ. Trimming pared 2 bases from V and 2 bases from J, leaving 11 bases between. This CDR3 comprises 14 residues. This CDR3 is CASSFPGDAYEQYF. CDR3 bases: TGCGCCAGCAGCTTTCCAGGGGATGCCTACGAGCAGTACTTC. Filled out from reference TRBV5-1 and TRBJ2-7, the complete variable domain reads KAGVTQTPRYLIKTRGQQVTLSCSPISGHRSVSWYQQTPGQGLQFLFEYFSETQRNKGNFPGRFSGRQFSNSRSEMNVSTLELGDSALYLCASSFPGDAYEQYFGPGTRLTVT.

This chain links TRBV5-1 with TRBJ1-5; D gene ambiguous. V lost 4 bases to trimming and J lost 12 bases, with 14 bases between them. There are 12 residues in the CDR3. The germline gives CDR1 SGHRS, CDR2 YFSETQ. The DNA of the CDR3 is TGCGCCAGCAGCGCAGGCTTCGGCGTCCAGCATTTT. Its translation is CASSAGFGVQHF.

V gene TRBV28 combines with J gene TRBJ1-3, with unresolved D. CDR1 is MDHEN, CDR2 SYDVKM, per germline. This CDR3 is built from 16 residues. The ends were cut back, 9 bases at V and 0 bases at J, with 18 bases in the middle. The CDR3 coding sequence is TGTGCCAGTATCCCCCGTAGCCGCAACTCTGGAAACACCATATATTTT. This codes for CASIPRSRNSGNTIYF. Complete variable domain (other parts from reference TRBV28 and TRBJ1-3): DVKVTQSSRYLVKRTGEKVFLECVQDMDHENMFWYRQDPGLGLRLIYFSYDVKMKEKGDIPEGYSVSREKKERFSLILESASTNQTSMYLCASIPRSRNSGNTIYFGEGSWLTVV.

The V gene is TRBV10-3, the J gene TRBJ2-5; D is undetermined. Germline V lookup: CDR1 ENHRY, CDR2 SYGVKD. This CDR3 spans 13 amino acids. V was shortened by 10 bases and J by 3 bases, with 15 bases between the two germline ends. DNA for the CDR3: TGTGCCACCGCCATCGGTGTAAAAGAGACCCAGTACTTC. Translating gives CATAIGVKETQYF.

V gene TRBV7-8 combines with J gene TRBJ2-7; 7 bases match TRBD2. This CDR3 spans 13 amino acids. V trimming: 5 bases; J trimming: 5 bases; junction bases outside the gene matches: 6. Germline-derived CDR1 and CDR2 are SGHVS and FQNEAQ. The CDR3 DNA reads TGTGCCAGCAGCCCGGGCGGGGGAAACGAGCAGTACTTC. Amino acid sequence: CASSPGGGNEQYF.

CDR3 sequence: CASSSPGGTEAFF. DNA of the CDR3: TGTGCCAGCAGCTCTCCGGGGGGCACTGAAGCTTTCTTT. The chain recombines TRBV7-6 with TRBJ1-1; maybe TRBD1 (5 bases). Germline assignment: CDR1 SGHVS and CDR2 FNYEAQ. V lost 4 bases and J lost 4, with 10 bases in between. The CDR3 runs 13 residues.

This sequence joins TRBV15 and TRBJ1-2; tentative D call: TRBD1 (6 bases). The CDR3 has 13 amino acids. CDR1 is LNHNV and CDR2 is YYDKDF in the germline V gene (reference sequence). The ends were cut back, 11 bases at V and 3 bases at J, with 16 bases in the middle. CDR3 nucleotides: TGTGCCCGGGAGGGGGAATATTACTATGGCTACACCTTC. It translates to CAREGEYYYGYTF.

The genes are TRBV28 and TRBJ1-6, with no clear D. Trimming removed 3 bases from V and 7 bases from J, with 25 bases in between. The CDR3 length is 19 residues. Germline V gene sequence: CDR1 MDHEN, CDR2 SYDVKM. The CDR3 bases are TGTGCCAGCAGTTTCATGCCGTTTGGTTTGCTAAGAGCGAATTCACCCCTCCACTTT. Translated: CASSFMPFGLLRANSPLHF.

This clone was detected once. This chain connects TRBV9 to TRBJ2-1, with 13 bases identical to TRBD2. The CDR3 sequence is 18 residues long. The junction had 8 bases not matched to a gene; V was cut back by 0 bases and J by 5 bases. Looked up from germline, CDR1 is SGDLS and CDR2 is YYNGEE. CDR3 sequence reads: CASSVDTGGLAGHNEQFF. CDR3 nucleotide sequence: TGTGCCAGCAGCGTAGATACAGGGGGACTAGCGGGACACAATGAGCAGTTCTTC.

This rearrangement joins TRBV7-9 to TRBJ2-7; the match to TRBD1 covers 7 bases. This CDR3 spans 14 amino acids. Germline V gives CDR1 SEHNR, CDR2 FQNEAQ (reference sequence). V was clipped by 3 bases and J by 4 bases; unmatched bases: 6. The chain's CDR3 is CASSLDRSVYEQYF. The CDR3 bases are TGTGCCAGCAGCTTGGACAGGTCGGTGTACGAGCAGTACTTC.

The sample holds one count of this clone. The rearrangement uses TRBV5-1 and TRBJ2-7; 9 nucleotides line up with TRBD1. This CDR3 spans 14 amino acids. V was pared by 7 bases and J by 5 bases, with 10 bases of the junction left unmatched. Germline CDR1 and CDR2: SGHRS and YFSETQ. CDR3 coding DNA: TGCGCCAGCGGAGACACAGGGGGCATCGACGAGCAGTACTTC. Translated: CASGDTGGIDEQYF.

This clone was seen more than once but under ten times. For the CDR3, the DNA is TGTGCCAGCAGCTTAGGGACAGAGATGAACACTGAAGCTTTCTTT. As protein: CASSLGTEMNTEAFF. The chain employs TRBV7-6 and TRBJ1-1, with D tentatively TRBD1 (6 bases). The CDR3 runs to 15 residues. The V end was cut by 1 base, the J end by 0 bases, with 9 bases between. Germline lookup yields CDR1 SGHVS and CDR2 FNYEAQ.

The chain employs TRBV7-9 and TRBJ1-1; D is ambiguous. The germline V and J ends were trimmed by 6 bases and 4 bases, with 6 bases remaining between them. The CDR3 extends over 11 amino acids. Looked up from germline, CDR1 is SEHNR and CDR2 is FQNEAQ (reference sequence). CDR3 protein: CASSRGTEAFF. For the CDR3, the DNA is TGTGCCAGCAGTCGGGGCACTGAAGCTTTCTTT.

The chain has TRBV28 and TRBJ2-7, with unresolved D. CDR3 length: 12 amino acids. V dropped 8 bases and J dropped 6 bases, with 14 bases sitting between them. Per germline, CDR1 MDHEN and CDR2 SYDVKM. The CDR3 DNA is TGTGCCAGCGCCACTACGGTGAGCGAGCAGTACTTC. Protein sequence: CASATTVSEQYF. The entire variable domain, with the rest obtained from reference TRBV28 and TRBJ2-7, is as follows: DVKVTQSSRYLVKRTGEKVFLECVQDMDHENMFWYRQDPGLGLRLIYFSYDVKMKEKGDIPEGYSVSREKKERFSLILESASTNQTSMYLCASATTVSEQYFGPGTRLTVT.

This clone is a singleton in its sample. This sequence joins TRBV5-5 and TRBJ2-5; 8 nucleotides agree with TRBD1. Near its end, the DNA agrees better with TRBJ2-7, so the J call may be wrong. CDR1 is SGHKS and CDR2 is YYEKEE in the germline V gene (reference sequence). The CDR3 is 14 residues long. This CDR3 is CASSSDRDLYEQYF. The CDR3, as DNA: TGTGCCAGCAGCTCGGACAGGGACCTCTACGAGCAGTACTTC.

V and J are TRBV7-8 and TRBJ2-7; TRBD1 agrees at 8 bases. Germline V gives CDR1 SGHVS, CDR2 FQNEAQ. The CDR3 contains 14 residues. The V segment lost 8 bases and the J segment 5 bases; nucleotides outside the gene matches: 11. The chain's CDR3 is CASVVAGQVDEQYF. The CDR3 DNA sequence: TGTGCCAGCGTAGTCGCGGGACAGGTCGACGAGCAGTACTTC.

This clone showed up just once. V gene TRBV5-6 combines with J gene TRBJ1-2; D might be TRBD1 (5 bases). CDR1 SGHDT and CDR2 YYEEEE come from the germline V gene. The CDR3 extends over 16 amino acids. Trimming cost V 0 bases and J 5 bases, with 17 bases left between them. DNA for the CDR3: TGTGCCAGCAGCTTGGGAGCGCGGGGGGTTCTTTATGGCTACACCTTC. Translating it yields CASSLGARGVLYGYTF.

CDR3 sequence: CASSLEVESGEQYF. The CDR3 DNA is TGTGCCAGCAGCTTAGAGGTGGAATCGGGGGAGCAGTACTTC. The gene calls are TRBV7-6 and TRBJ2-7; D is possibly TRBD2 (5 bases). V lost 1 base to trimming and J lost 7 bases, with 14 bases between them. The CDR3 runs 14 residues. In germline, CDR1 is SGHVS, CDR2 FNYEAQ.

This chain links TRBV9 with TRBJ2-3; 10 nucleotides match TRBD2. This CDR3 region has 16 residues. Germline CDR1 is SGDLS and CDR2 is YYNGEE. V trimming: 3 bases; J trimming: 0 bases; junction bases outside the gene matches: 4. Here the CDR3 DNA reads TGTGCCAGCAGCGCCCTAGCGGGGGAGAGCACAGATACGCAGTATTTT. Amino acids: CASSALAGESTDTQYF.